This T cell receptor beta chain was obtained from a study of PD-L1 blockade in urothelial cancer. For the study at large: Patients commenced intravenous atezolizumab, 1,200 mg every 3 weeks, around 2014. Analyzed time points were 3 weeks (second dose) and 6 weeks after therapy began. A median approximately 150,000 T cells were found in blood samples.

The CDR3 has 15 amino acids. Germline CDR1 SGHRS, CDR2 YFSETQ. V trimming: 4 bases; J trimming: 6 bases; junction bases outside the gene matches: 6. Some clones are missing from TCRdb's copy, which holds only in-frame ones; the method was immunoSEQ multiplex PCR. The table shows over 15,000 clones, with around 90% occurring only once. Specimen: PBMCs, collected around atezolizumab (anti-PD-L1) treatment. The clonotype comes from a man aged 45-60 years with urothelial cancer. The chain carries TRBV5-1 and TRBJ2-6; TRBD1 matches at 8 bases. CDR3 region: CASSQTGAEANVLTF. The CDR3, as DNA: TGCGCCAGCAGCCAGACAGGGGCGGAGGCCAACGTCCTGACTTTC. Full variable domain (remainder filled in from reference TRBV5-1 and TRBJ2-6): KAGVTQTPRYLIKTRGQQVTLSCSPISGHRSVSWYQQTPGQGLQFLFEYFSETQRNKGNFPGRFSGRQFSNSRSEMNVSTLELGDSALYLCASSQTGAEANVLTFGAGSRLTVL.